A single sample is the source of the 21 T cell receptor beta chains below, sequenced in a study of blood T cell repertoires in COVID-19. The repertoire was sequenced with immunoSEQ multiplex PCR; TCRdb's copy has only in-frame clones and lacks some. The sample records about 130,000 clones, approximately 82% being singletons. The sample was peripheral blood. The receptors originated from a man in his forties with active or convalescent COVID-19.

The V call is TRBV7-8, the J call TRBJ1-1; maybe TRBD1 (6 bases). V gave up 1 base and J gave up 4 bases, with 19 bases separating them. The CDR3 covers 17 residues. Per germline, CDR1 SGHVS and CDR2 FQNEAQ. CDR3 residues: CASSLGLGRGRGTEAFF. CDR3 nucleotide sequence: TGTGCCAGCAGCTTAGGGTTAGGCAGGGGTAGGGGCACTGAAGCTTTCTTT. The whole variable domain, filled in from reference TRBV7-8 and TRBJ1-1, reads GAGVSQSPRYKVAKRGQDVALRCDPISGHVSLFWYQQALGQGPEFLTYFQNEAQLDKSGLPSDRFFAERPEGSVSTLKIQRTQQEDSAVYLCASSLGLGRGRGTEAFFGQGTRLTVV.

The chain uses TRBV6-1 and TRBJ1-1; 11 nucleotides agree with TRBD1. The CDR3 consists of 16 residues. The V gene end was trimmed by 4 bases and the J gene end by 1 base; junction bases not matched to a gene: 5. From germline, CDR1 is MNHNS and CDR2 SASEGT. CDR3 protein: CASSGGQGAGNTEAFF. CDR3 bases: TGTGCCAGCAGTGGCGGACAGGGGGCCGGGAACACTGAAGCTTTCTTT.

The chain carries TRBV19 and TRBJ2-1, with D maybe TRBD1 (5 bases). The CDR3 extends over 16 amino acids. Germline CDR1 LNHDA, CDR2 SQIVND (reference sequence). V dropped 0 bases and J dropped 6 bases, with 15 bases sitting between them. Here the CDR3 reads CASSIDQEGTGNEQFF. CDR3 DNA: TGTGCCAGTAGTATAGATCAGGAAGGAACAGGCAATGAGCAGTTCTTC.

This chain connects TRBV6-5 to TRBJ1-1; D not certain. The CDR3 length is 14 residues. V lost 6 bases to trimming and J lost 1 base, with 12 bases between them. Germline CDR1 reads MNHEY; CDR2 reads SVGAGI. The CDR3 protein is CASRIRLGNTEAFF. The CDR3 DNA sequence: TGTGCCAGCAGGATCAGGCTGGGGAACACTGAAGCTTTCTTT.

The chain has TRBV10-1 and TRBJ2-7, with 8 positions matching TRBD1. CDR3 size: 12 residues. V shed 10 bases and J 2 bases; nucleotides not matched to a gene: 4. From germline, CDR1 is WNHNN and CDR2 SYGVQD (reference sequence). The CDR3 sequence: CAKQGAPYEQYF. The CDR3 DNA reads TGCGCCAAGCAGGGGGCTCCCTACGAGCAGTACTTC.

The CDR3 protein is CASSQTSGGLPYEQYF. The DNA of the CDR3 is TGTGCCAGCAGCCAGACTAGCGGGGGCCTCCCCTACGAGCAGTACTTC. The genes are TRBV9 and TRBJ2-7; 12 bases match TRBD2. From germline, CDR1 is SGDLS and CDR2 YYNGEE. This CDR3 has 16 amino acids. V lost 4 bases and J lost 2; bases outside the gene matches: 7.

The rearrangement uses TRBV4-3 and TRBJ1-1; D unresolved. Germline V gene sequence: CDR1 LGHNA, CDR2 YSLEER. V lost 0 bases, J lost 5 bases, and 10 bases lay in between. This CDR3 is 14 amino acids long. CDR3 nucleotides: TGCGCCAGCAGCCAAGATGAGGGAAAAACTGAAGCTTTCTTT. Encoded protein: CASSQDEGKTEAFF.

The rearrangement joins TRBV19 to TRBJ1-5; 9 bases are a match to TRBD1. The CDR3 spans 17 residues. J was trimmed by 1 base and V by 5 bases; bases with no gene match: 9. In germline, CDR1 is LNHDA, CDR2 SQIVND (reference sequence). The CDR3 DNA is TGTGCCAGTAGTCCTCCACAGGGGGCGGTCAGCAATCAGCCCCAGCATTTT. This translates into CASSPPQGAVSNQPQHF.

The chain links TRBV5-1 to TRBJ2-2, with D possibly TRBD1 on 6 matching bases. The CDR3 is 16 amino acids. Trimming stripped 3 bases from V and 3 bases from J, with 15 bases between. Germline V gives CDR1 SGHRS, CDR2 YFSETQ. In DNA, the CDR3 is TGCGCCAGCAGCTGGGTGTCGGCAGGGGACACCGGGGAGCTGTTTTTT. Translated, it gives CASSWVSAGDTGELFF.

The rearrangement joins TRBV30 to TRBJ2-2; unclear D gene. Trimming stripped 3 bases from V and 4 bases from J, with 9 bases between. This CDR3 has 13 amino acids. Looked up from germline, CDR1 is GTSNPN and CDR2 is SVGIG (reference sequence). The CDR3 coding sequence is TGTGCCTGGAGGGCGCAGGCCACCGGGGAGCTGTTTTTT. Its protein is CAWRAQATGELFF.

The V gene is TRBV24-1, the J gene TRBJ1-6; D ambiguous. The CDR3 contains 15 residues. The germline gives CDR1 KGHDR, CDR2 SFDVKD. V lost 3 bases to trimming and J lost 8 bases, with 13 bases between them. CDR3 sequence (DNA): TGTGCCACCAGTGATCACACCGGCGGGGATTCACCCCTCCACTTT. Its protein is CATSDHTGGDSPLHF.

This chain connects TRBV11-2 to TRBJ1-3; TRBD1 is a possible D gene (6 bases). V was cut by 2 bases and J by 4 bases, with 12 bases left in between. Per germline, CDR1 SGHAT and CDR2 FQNNGV. This CDR3 region has 15 residues. CDR3 nucleotides: TGTGCCAGCAGCTTAACAGGGTTTGAGGGAAACACCATATATTTT. Protein: CASSLTGFEGNTIYF. The variable domain in full, completed from reference TRBV11-2 and TRBJ1-3, reads EAGVAQSPRYKIIEKRQSVAFWCNPISGHATLYWYQQILGQGPKLLIQFQNNGVVDDSQLPKDRFSAERLKGVDSTLKIQPAKLEDSAVYLCASSLTGFEGNTIYFGEGSWLTVV.

CDR3 loop: CASSPLTGVGQETQYF. The CDR3 region has the DNA TGTGCCAGCTCACCATTGACAGGAGTGGGCCAAGAGACCCAGTACTTC. The chain combines TRBV18 with TRBJ2-5, with TRBD1 as a possible D gene (6 bases). The germline gives CDR1 KGHSH, CDR2 LQKENI. The CDR3 loop spans 16 amino acids. The V and J ends lost 2 bases and 1 base respectively, with 14 bases between them.

This clone showed up just a few times. The gene calls are TRBV5-1 and TRBJ2-6; TRBD2 is a possible D gene (5 bases). Trimming stripped 0 bases from V and 4 bases from J, with 11 bases between. Germline lookup yields CDR1 SGHRS and CDR2 YFSETQ. The CDR3 sequence is 16 residues long. The DNA of the CDR3 is TGCGCCAGCAGCTTGGGGTCCGGGGAGGGGGCCAACGTCCTGACTTTC. This sequence encodes CASSLGSGEGANVLTF. The complete variable domain, with remaining parts taken from reference TRBV5-1 and TRBJ2-6, reads KAGVTQTPRYLIKTRGQQVTLSCSPISGHRSVSWYQQTPGQGLQFLFEYFSETQRNKGNFPGRFSGRQFSNSRSEMNVSTLELGDSALYLCASSLGSGEGANVLTFGAGSRLTVL.

The chain couples TRBV18 to TRBJ1-5; D may be TRBD1 (5 bases). The CDR3 runs to 15 residues. CDR1 KGHSH and CDR2 LQKENI come from the germline V gene. V was clipped by 1 base and J by 7 bases, with 14 bases between them. The CDR3 protein is CASSPQQGSGQPQHF. CDR3 DNA sequence: TGTGCCAGCTCACCACAGCAGGGTTCGGGCCAGCCCCAGCATTTT. The whole variable domain, remainder taken from reference TRBV18 and TRBJ1-5, is NAGVMQNPRHLVRRRGQEARLRCSPMKGHSHVYWYRQLPEEGLKFMVYLQKENIIDESGMPKERFSAEFPKEGPSILRIQQVVRGDSAAYFCASSPQQGSGQPQHFGDGTRLSIL.

The V and J genes are TRBV19 and TRBJ2-2; the D gene is possibly TRBD1 (6 bases). This CDR3 region has 13 residues. Trimming took off 5 bases at V and 5 bases at J, with 9 bases between the two ends. Germline V gene lookup returns CDR1 LNHDA and CDR2 SQIVND (reference sequence). CDR3 residues: CASSAQGTGELFF. The CDR3 DNA reads TGTGCCAGTAGTGCACAGGGTACCGGGGAGCTGTTTTTT.

The DNA for the CDR3 is TGTGCCAGTAGTCGCACAGGGTCGGGGCAGCCCCAGCATTTT. It translates to CASSRTGSGQPQHF. The chain links TRBV19 to TRBJ1-5; D possibly corresponds to TRBD1 (6 bases). The CDR3 has 14 residues. CDR1 is LNHDA, CDR2 SQIVND, per germline (reference sequence). The ends were cut back, 5 bases at V and 7 bases at J, with 15 bases in the middle. The complete variable domain, with remaining parts taken from reference TRBV19 and TRBJ1-5, reads DGGITQSPKYLFRKEGQNVTLSCEQNLNHDAMYWYRQDPGQGLRLIYYSQIVNDFQKGDIAEGYSVSREKKESFPLTVTSAQKNPTAFYLCASSRTGSGQPQHFGDGTRLSIL.

The CDR3 here is CASSDWTGAHWEQYF. The DNA for the CDR3 is TGCGCCAGCAGTGACTGGACAGGGGCCCATTGGGAGCAGTACTTC. V and J are TRBV5-1 and TRBJ2-7; 9 nucleotides match TRBD1. This CDR3 has 15 amino acids. With V trimmed by 5 bases and J by 7 bases, 13 bases remained unmatched. Germline CDR1 is SGHRS and CDR2 is YFSETQ.

The rearrangement links TRBV5-4 to TRBJ2-1; TRBD1 aligns across 9 bases. CDR3 length: 13 residues. CDR1 SGHNT and CDR2 YYREEE come from the germline V gene (reference sequence). V lost 9 bases, J lost 7 bases, and 8 bases stayed unmatched. CDR3 DNA: TGTGCCACTAGACAGGGGGTAGAGAATGAGCAGTTCTTC. Protein: CATRQGVENEQFF.

A note on this clone: Other DNA sequences from this sample encode an identical CDR3 as well. The chain combines TRBV19 with TRBJ1-6; the match to TRBD1 covers 9 bases. J gave up 7 bases and V 6 bases, and 1 base lay outside the gene matches. Germline CDR1 and CDR2: LNHDA and SQIVND (reference sequence). The CDR3 loop spans 13 amino acids. The CDR3 here is CASSGQGNSPLHF. The CDR3 DNA is TGTGCCAGTAGCGGACAGGGGAATTCACCCCTCCACTTT. The whole variable domain, filled in from reference TRBV19 and TRBJ1-6, reads DGGITQSPKYLFRKEGQNVTLSCEQNLNHDAMYWYRQDPGQGLRLIYYSQIVNDFQKGDIAEGYSVSREKKESFPLTVTSAQKNPTAFYLCASSGQGNSPLHFGNGTRLTVT.

The rearrangement links TRBV7-3 to TRBJ1-1, with D unclear. V was shortened by 6 bases and J by 5 bases, with 7 bases between the two germline ends. Germline-derived CDR1 and CDR2 are SGHTA and FQGTGA. This CDR3 has 11 residues. For the CDR3, the DNA is TGTGCCAGCAGTTCCGGGACTGAAGCTTTCTTT. Amino acid sequence: CASSSGTEAFF.